This T cell receptor beta chain was obtained from a study of molecular identifiers for immune sequencing clone quantification. This clonotype appeared a few times. The antigen is not known. The CDR3 runs 17 residues. Trimming cost V 3 bases and J 3 bases; bases outside gene matches: 11. TCR libraries were built in bulk with a published protocol and specific TCR primers. TCRdb independently ran MiXCR on the PCR reads; one entry per CDR3 protein. Of under 650,000 distinct CDR3 sequences listed, 15% to 20% were seen once; the top ten hold roughly 0.9%. Whole-study findings and limits: In a background of about 900,000 naive cells, spiked Jurkat TCR RNA from one cell was reportedly detectable.

The sample was naive CD8+ T cells from blood, with Jurkat cell RNA spiked in. Subset of the sample: FACS-sorted CD8+CD4-CCR7+CD45RA+ naive T cells. The clonotype was recovered from a human donor in good health. Some libraries in this study had Jurkat cell RNA spiked in. This chain uses TRBV12-3 or TRBV12-4 with TRBJ1-5, with 7 bases lining up with TRBD1. The CDR3 sequence: CASSLSNGDSSNQPQHF. DNA for the CDR3: TGTGCCAGCAGTTTGAGCAATGGGGACAGTTCCAATCAGCCCCAGCATTTT.